The sequence of this T cell receptor beta chain was determined in a study of T-cell memory formation after mild COVID-19. TCRdb analysed the 5' RACE reads with MiXCR anew, one entry per CDR3 protein. This table has some 30,000 distinct CDR3 sequences, less than 8% appearing once. Overall study results and limits: Contracting CD8+ clones were enriched in EMRA, CD4+ mainly in CM and EM.

Ten or more counts support this clonotype. Its antigen is not identified. There are 16 residues in the CDR3. Trimming pared 1 base from V and 7 bases from J, leaving 22 bases between. Germline-derived CDR1 and CDR2 are DFQATT and SNEGSKA (reference sequence). This sequence joins TRBV20-1 and TRBJ1-2; D is possibly TRBD1 (6 bases). Sequenced material: PBMCs or a T cell subset sorted from them (not recorded which). The source of this sequence is an adult woman who had mild COVID-19 (a few samples of this study predate the infection). Cell type and time point are not known. This chain's CDR3 is CSARAQAGTPIGGYTF. The CDR3 bases are TGCAGTGCTAGAGCCCAGGCAGGGACACCCATCGGTGGCTACACCTTC.